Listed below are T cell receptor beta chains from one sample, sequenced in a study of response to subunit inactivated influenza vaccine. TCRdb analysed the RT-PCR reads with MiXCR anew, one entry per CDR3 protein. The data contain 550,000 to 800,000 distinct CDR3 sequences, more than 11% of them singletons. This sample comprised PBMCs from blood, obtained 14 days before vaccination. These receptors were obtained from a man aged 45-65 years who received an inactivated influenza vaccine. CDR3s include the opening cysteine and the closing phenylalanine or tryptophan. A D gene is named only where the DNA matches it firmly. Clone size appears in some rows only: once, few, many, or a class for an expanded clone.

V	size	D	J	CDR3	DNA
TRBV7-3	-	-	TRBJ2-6	CASTGSGANVLTF	TGTGCCAGCACCGGGTCTGGGGCCAACGTCCTGACTTTC
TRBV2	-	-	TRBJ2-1	CASSETRNEQFF	TGTGCCAGCAGTGAAACCCGTAATGAGCAGTTCTTC
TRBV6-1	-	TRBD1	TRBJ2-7	CASSGTVPTYEQYF	TGTGCCAGCAGCGGGACAGTTCCCACCTACGAGCAGTACTTC
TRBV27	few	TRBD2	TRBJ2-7	CASSSGLGYEQYF	TGTGCCAGCAGTTCGGGACTAGGATACGAGCAGTACTTC
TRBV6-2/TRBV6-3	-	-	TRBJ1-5	CASSPLGRARAQHF	TGTGCCAGCAGCCCTTTAGGAAGGGCGAGGGCCCAGCATTTT
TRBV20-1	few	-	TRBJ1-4	CSANTGSSEKLFF	TGCAGTGCAAACACAGGTTCATCGGAAAAACTGTTTTTT
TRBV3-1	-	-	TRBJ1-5	CASSPHTGYNQPQHF	TGTGCCAGCAGCCCTCATACTGGGTACAATCAGCCCCAGCATTTT
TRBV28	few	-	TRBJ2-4	CASSLAGTIAKNIQYF	TGTGCCAGCAGTTTGGCCGGGACAATAGCCAAAAACATTCAGTACTTC
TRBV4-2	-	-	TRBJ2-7	CASGDRMYEQYF	TGTGCCAGCGGCGACAGGATGTACGAGCAGTACTTC
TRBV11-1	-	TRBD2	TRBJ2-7	CASSLARTSGLSYEQYF	TGTGCCAGCAGCTTAGCCCGGACTAGCGGGCTCTCCTACGAGCAGTACTTC
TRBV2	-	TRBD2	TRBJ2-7	CASSRLAGVSEQYF	TGTGCCAGCAGCCGACTAGCGGGAGTGAGTGAGCAGTACTTC
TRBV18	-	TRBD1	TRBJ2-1	CASSPPDRVNEQFF	TGTGCCAGCTCACCACCGGACAGGGTGAATGAGCAGTTCTTC
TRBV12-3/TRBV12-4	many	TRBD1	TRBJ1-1	CASSPFTGADTEAFF	TGTGCCAGCAGCCCATTCACAGGGGCGGACACTGAAGCTTTCTTT
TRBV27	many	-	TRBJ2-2	CASSPRETLGKRTGELFF	TGTGCCAGCAGTCCTAGAGAGACTTTAGGGAAGCGAACCGGGGAGCTGTTTTTT
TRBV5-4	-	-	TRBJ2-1	CASSKDRVNEQFF	TGTGCCAGCAGCAAGGACAGAGTCAATGAGCAGTTCTTC
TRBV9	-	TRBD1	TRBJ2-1	CASGGQEVGNEQFF	TGTGCCAGCGGGGGACAGGAGGTTGGCAATGAGCAGTTCTTC
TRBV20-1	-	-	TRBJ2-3	CSARSYGSGADTQYF	TGCAGTGCTAGAAGTTACGGGAGTGGGGCAGATACGCAGTATTTT
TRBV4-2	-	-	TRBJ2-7	CASSQAASAYSYEQYF	TGTGCCAGCAGCCAAGCGGCTAGCGCCTACTCCTACGAGCAGTACTTC
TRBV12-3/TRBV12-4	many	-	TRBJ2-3	CASTPSVDTQYF	TGTGCCAGCACCCCCTCGGTAGATACGCAGTATTTT
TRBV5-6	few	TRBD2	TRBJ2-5	CASSRLLAGQETQYF	TGTGCCAGCAGCCGTCTACTAGCGGGGCAAGAGACCCAGTACTTC
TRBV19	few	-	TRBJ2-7	CASSIRDNYEQYF	TGTGCCAGTAGTATCCGGGACAACTACGAGCAGTACTTC
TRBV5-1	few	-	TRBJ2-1	CASSSISSHEQFF	TGCGCCAGCAGCTCAATAAGCTCCCATGAGCAGTTCTTC